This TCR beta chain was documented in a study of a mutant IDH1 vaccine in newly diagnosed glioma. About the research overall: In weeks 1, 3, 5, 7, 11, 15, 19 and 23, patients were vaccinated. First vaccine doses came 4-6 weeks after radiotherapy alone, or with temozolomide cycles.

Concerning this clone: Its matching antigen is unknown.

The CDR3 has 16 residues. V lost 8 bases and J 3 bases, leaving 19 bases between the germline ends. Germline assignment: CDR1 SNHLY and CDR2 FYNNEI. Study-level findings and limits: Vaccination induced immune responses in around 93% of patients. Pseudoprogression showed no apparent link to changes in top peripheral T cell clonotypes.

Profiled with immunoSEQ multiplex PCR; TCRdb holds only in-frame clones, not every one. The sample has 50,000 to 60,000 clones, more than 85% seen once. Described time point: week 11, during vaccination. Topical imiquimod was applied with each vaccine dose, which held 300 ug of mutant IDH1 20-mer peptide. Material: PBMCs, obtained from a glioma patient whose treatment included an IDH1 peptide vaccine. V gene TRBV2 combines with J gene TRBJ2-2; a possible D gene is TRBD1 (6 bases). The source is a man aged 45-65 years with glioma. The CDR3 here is CASLSEAGTYTGELFF. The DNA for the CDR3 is TGTGCCAGCTTATCCGAGGCCGGGACATACACCGGGGAGCTGTTTTTT.